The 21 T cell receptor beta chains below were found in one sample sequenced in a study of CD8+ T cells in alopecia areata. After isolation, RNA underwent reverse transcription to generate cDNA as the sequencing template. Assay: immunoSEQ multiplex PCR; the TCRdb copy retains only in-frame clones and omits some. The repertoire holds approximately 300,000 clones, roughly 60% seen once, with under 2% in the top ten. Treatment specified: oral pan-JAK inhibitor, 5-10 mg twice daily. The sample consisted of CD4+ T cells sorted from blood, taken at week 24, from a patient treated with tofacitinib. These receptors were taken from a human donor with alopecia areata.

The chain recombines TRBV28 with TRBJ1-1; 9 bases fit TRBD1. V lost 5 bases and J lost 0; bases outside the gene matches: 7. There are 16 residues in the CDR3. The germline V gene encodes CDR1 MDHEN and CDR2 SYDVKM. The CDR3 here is CASSHRGPLMNTEAFF. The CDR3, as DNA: TGTGCCAGCAGTCACAGGGGGCCCTTGATGAACACTGAAGCTTTCTTT.

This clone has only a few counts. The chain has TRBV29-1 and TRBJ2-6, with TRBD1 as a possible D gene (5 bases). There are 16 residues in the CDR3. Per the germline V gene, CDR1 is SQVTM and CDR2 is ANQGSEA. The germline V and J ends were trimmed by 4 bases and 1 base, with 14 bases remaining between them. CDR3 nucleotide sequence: TGCAGCGTTGCGGTCAAGGGGCAGTCTGGGGCCAACGTCCTGACTTTC. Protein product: CSVAVKGQSGANVLTF. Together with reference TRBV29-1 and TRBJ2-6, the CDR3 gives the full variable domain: SAVISQKPSRDICQRGTSLTIQCQVDSQVTMMFWYRQQPGQSLTLIATANQGSEATYESGFVIDKFPISRPNLTFSTLTVSNMSPEDSSIYLCSVAVKGQSGANVLTFGAGSRLTVL.

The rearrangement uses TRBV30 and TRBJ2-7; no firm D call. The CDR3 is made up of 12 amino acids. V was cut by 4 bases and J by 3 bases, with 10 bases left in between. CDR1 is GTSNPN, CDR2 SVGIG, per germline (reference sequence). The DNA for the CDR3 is TGTGCCTGGATAGGCGAATACTACGAGCAGTACTTC. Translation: CAWIGEYYEQYF.

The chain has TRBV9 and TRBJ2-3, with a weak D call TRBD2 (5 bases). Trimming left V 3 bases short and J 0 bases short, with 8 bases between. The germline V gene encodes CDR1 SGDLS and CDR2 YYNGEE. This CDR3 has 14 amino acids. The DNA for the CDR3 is TGTGCCAGCAGCGGAGGACTGAGCACAGATACGCAGTATTTT. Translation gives CASSGGLSTDTQYF. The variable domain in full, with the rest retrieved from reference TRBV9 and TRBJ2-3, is DSGVTQTPKHLITATGQRVTLRCSPRSGDLSVYWYQQSLDQGLQFLIQYYNGEERAKGNILERFSAQQFPDLHSELNLSSLELGDSALYFCASSGGLSTDTQYFGPGTRLTVL.

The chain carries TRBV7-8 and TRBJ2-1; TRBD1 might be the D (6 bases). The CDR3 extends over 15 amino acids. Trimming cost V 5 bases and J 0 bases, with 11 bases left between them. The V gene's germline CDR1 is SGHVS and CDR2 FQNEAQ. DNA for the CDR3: TGTGCCAGCAGCCAAAACAGGGTCTCCTACAATGAGCAGTTCTTC. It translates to CASSQNRVSYNEQFF.

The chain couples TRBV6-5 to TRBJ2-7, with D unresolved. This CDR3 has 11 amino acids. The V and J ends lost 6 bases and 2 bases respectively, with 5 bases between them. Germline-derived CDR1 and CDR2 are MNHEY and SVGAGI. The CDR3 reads CASSTAYEQYF. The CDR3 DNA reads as TGTGCCAGCAGCACCGCCTACGAGCAGTACTTC.

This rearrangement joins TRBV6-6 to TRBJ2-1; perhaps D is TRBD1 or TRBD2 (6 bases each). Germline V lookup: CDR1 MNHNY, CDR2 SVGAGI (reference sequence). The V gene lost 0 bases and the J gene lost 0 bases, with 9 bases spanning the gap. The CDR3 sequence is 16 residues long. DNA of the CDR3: TGTGCCAGCAGTTACTCGGGGGGCGGCTCCTACAATGAGCAGTTCTTC. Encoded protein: CASSYSGGGSYNEQFF.

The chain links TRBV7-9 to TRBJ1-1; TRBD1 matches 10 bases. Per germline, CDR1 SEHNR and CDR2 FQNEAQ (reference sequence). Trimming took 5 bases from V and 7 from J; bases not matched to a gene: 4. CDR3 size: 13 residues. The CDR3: CASSRQGADEAFF. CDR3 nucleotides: TGTGCCAGCAGCAGACAGGGGGCTGATGAAGCTTTCTTT.

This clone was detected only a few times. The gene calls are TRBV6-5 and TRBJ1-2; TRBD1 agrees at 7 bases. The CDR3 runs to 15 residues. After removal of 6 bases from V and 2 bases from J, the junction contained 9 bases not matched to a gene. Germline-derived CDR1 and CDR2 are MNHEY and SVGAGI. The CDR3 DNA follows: TGTGCCAGCAGGGGGGGACAGCTCCTAAACTATGGCTACACCTTC. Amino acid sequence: CASRGGQLLNYGYTF.

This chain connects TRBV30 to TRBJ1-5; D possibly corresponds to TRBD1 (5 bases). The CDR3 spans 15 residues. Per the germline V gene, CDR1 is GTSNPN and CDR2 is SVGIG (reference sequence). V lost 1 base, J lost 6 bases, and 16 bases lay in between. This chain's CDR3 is CAWSGTRARGQPQHF. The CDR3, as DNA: TGTGCCTGGAGTGGCACTCGGGCTAGGGGTCAGCCCCAGCATTTT. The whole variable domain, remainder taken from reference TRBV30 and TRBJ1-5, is SQTIHQWPATLVQPVGSPLSLECTVEGTSNPNLYWYRQAAGRGLQLLFYSVGIGQISSEVPQNLSASRPQDRQFILSSKKLLLSDSGFYLCAWSGTRARGQPQHFGDGTRLSIL.

The CDR3 sequence: CASSDLQAGLEKFF. CDR3 in DNA: TGTGCCAGCAGTGACCTACAAGCGGGCCTGGAGAAGTTCTTC. The chain combines TRBV2 with TRBJ2-1; tentative D call: TRBD2 (6 bases). The germline V and J ends were trimmed by 3 bases and 14 bases, with 20 bases remaining between them. Germline-derived CDR1 and CDR2 are SNHLY and FYNNEI. This CDR3 comprises 14 residues.

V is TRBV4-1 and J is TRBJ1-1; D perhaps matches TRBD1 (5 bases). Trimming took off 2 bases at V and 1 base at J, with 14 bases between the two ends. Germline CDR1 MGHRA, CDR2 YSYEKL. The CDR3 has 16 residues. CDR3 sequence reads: CASSQLFRARNTEAFF. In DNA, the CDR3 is TGCGCCAGCAGCCAATTGTTCAGGGCAAGGAACACTGAAGCTTTCTTT.

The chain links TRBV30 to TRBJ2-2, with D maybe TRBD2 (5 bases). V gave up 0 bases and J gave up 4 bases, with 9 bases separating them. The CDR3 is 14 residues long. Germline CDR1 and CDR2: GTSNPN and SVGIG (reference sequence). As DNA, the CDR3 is TGTGCCTGGAGTGTAGGACTCTCCACCGGGGAGCTGTTTTTT. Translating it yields CAWSVGLSTGELFF.

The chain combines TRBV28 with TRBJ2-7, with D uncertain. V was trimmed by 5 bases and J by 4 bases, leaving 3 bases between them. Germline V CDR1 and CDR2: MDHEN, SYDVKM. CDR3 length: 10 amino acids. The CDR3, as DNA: TGTGCCAGCAGTACTTACGAGCAGTACTTC. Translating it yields CASSTYEQYF.

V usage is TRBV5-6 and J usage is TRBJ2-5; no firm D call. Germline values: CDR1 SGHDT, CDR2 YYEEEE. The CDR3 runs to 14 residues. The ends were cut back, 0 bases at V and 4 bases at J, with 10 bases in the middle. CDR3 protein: CASSLGLGRETQYF. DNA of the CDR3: TGTGCCAGCAGCTTGGGTCTCGGGCGAGAGACCCAGTACTTC. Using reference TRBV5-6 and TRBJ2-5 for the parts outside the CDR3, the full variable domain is DAGVTQSPTHLIKTRGQQVTLRCSPKSGHDTVSWYQQALGQGPQFIFQYYEEEERQRGNFPDRFSGHQFPNYSSELNVNALLLGDSALYLCASSLGLGRETQYFGPGTRLLVL.

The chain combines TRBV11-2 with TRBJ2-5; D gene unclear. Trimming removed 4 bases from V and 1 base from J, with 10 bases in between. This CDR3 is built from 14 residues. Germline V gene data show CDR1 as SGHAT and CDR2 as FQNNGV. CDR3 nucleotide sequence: TGTGCCAGCAGCTCCCCCGTTCTCCAAGAGACCCAGTACTTC. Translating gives CASSSPVLQETQYF.

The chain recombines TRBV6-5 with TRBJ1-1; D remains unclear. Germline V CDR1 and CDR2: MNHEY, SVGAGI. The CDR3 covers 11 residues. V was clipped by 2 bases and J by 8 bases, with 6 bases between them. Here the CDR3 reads CASSYRLEAFF. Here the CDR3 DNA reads TGTGCCAGCAGTTACAGGCTGGAAGCTTTCTTT.

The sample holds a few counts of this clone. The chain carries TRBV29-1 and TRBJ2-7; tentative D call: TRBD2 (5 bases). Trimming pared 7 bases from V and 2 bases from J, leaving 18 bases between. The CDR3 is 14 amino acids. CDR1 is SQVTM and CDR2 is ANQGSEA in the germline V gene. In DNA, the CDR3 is TGCAGCGCCCGAACGGGGTCCCAAGCCTACGAGCAGTACTTC. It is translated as CSARTGSQAYEQYF.

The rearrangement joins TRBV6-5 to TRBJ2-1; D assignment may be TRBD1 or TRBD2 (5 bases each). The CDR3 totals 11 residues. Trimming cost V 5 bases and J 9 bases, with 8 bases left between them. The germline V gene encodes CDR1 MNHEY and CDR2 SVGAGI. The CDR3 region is CASSRGPEQFF. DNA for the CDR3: TGTGCCAGCAGTAGGGGACCTGAGCAGTTCTTC.

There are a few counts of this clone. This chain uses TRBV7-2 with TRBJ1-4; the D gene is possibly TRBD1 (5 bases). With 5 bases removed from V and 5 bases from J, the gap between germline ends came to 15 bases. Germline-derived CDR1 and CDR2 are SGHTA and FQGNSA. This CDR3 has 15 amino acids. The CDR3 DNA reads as TGTGCCAGCAGCCCCCGTGGTGGGGGAAATGAAAAACTGTTTTTT. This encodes CASSPRGGGNEKLFF.

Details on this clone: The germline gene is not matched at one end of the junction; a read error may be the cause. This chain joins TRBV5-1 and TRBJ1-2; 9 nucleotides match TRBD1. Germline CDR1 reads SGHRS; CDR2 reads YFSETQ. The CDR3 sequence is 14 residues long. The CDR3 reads CANSLGQGIGGYTF. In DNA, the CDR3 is TGCGCCAACAGCTTAGGACAGGGGATCGGTGGCTACACCTTC.